The T cell receptor beta chain described here comes from a study of blood T cell repertoires in COVID-19. Study background: Acute and convalescent COVID-19 specimens originated in the United States, Italy and Spain. The analysed material was cDNA or gDNA that came from T cells, B-cell-depleted T cells, or PBMCs.

As originally analysed: Researchers report that nucleated cell counts were estimated from reference gene primer amplification. The data were produced by immunoSEQ multiplex PCR, yet TCRdb's version contains in-frame clones alone and is incomplete. The DNA gave D and trimming, while V, J and clone size come from that table. Among 110,000 or so clones listed, roughly 90% were seen once. V was pared by 6 bases and J by 2 bases, with 16 bases between. Germline V gene lookup returns CDR1 MNHEY and CDR2 SVGAGI. The CDR3 covers 15 residues. This TCR derives from a woman between 65 and 79 years old who had recovered from COVID-19. The rearrangement uses TRBV6-5 and TRBJ2-5, with unresolved D. Input material: peripheral blood. In DNA, the CDR3 is TGTGCCAGCAGCTTCCCCAGACTGGATCAAGAGACCCAGTACTTC. It translates to CASSFPRLDQETQYF.